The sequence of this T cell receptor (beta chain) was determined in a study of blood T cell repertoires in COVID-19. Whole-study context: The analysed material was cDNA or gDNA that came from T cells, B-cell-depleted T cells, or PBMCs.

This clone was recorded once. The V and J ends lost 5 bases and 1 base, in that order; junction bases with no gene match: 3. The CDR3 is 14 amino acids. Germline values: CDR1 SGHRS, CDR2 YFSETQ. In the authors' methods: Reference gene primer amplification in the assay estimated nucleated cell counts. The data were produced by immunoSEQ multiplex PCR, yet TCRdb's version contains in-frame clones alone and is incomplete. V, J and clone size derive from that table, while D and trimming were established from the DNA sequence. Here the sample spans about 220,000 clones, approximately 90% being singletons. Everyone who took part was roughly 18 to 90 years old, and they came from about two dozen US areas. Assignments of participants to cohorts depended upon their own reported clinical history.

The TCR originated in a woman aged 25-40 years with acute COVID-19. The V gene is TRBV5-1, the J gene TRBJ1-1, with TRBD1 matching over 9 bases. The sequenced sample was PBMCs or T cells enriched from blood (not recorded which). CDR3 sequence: CASSSGQGNTEAFF. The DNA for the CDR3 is TGCGCCAGCAGTTCGGGACAGGGGAACACTGAAGCTTTCTTT.